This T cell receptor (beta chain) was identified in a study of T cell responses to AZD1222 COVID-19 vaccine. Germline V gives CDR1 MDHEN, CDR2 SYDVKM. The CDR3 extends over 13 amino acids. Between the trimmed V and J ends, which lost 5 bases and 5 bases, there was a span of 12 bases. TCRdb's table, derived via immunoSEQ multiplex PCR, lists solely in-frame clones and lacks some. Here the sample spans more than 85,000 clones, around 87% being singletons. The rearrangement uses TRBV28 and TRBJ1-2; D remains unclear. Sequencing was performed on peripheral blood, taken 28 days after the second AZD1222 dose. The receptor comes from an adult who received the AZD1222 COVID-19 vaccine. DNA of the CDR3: TGTGCCAGCAGTCCCGCGGGTCCTTATGGCTACACCTTC. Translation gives CASSPAGPYGYTF.